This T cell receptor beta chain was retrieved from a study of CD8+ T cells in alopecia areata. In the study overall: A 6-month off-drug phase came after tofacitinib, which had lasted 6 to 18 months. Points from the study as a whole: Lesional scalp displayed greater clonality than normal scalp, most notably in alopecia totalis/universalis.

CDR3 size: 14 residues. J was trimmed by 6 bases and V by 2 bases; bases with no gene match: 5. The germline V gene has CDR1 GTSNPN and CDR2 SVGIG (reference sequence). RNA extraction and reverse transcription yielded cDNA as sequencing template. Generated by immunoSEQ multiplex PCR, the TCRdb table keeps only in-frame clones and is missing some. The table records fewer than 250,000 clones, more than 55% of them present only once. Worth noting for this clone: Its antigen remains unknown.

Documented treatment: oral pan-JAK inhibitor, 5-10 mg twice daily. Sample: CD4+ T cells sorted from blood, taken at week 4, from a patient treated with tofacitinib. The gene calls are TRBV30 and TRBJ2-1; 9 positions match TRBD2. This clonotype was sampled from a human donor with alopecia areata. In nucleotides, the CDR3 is TGTGCCTGGAGTAGCGGGAGGATGGGCAATGAGCAGTTCTTC. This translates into CAWSSGRMGNEQFF. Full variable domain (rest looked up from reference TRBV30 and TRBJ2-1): SQTIHQWPATLVQPVGSPLSLECTVEGTSNPNLYWYRQAAGRGLQLLFYSVGIGQISSEVPQNLSASRPQDRQFILSSKKLLLSDSGFYLCAWSSGRMGNEQFFGPGTRLTVL.